The rows below give T cell receptor beta chains drawn from one sample of a study of beta chain features in type 1 diabetes. Method: immunoSEQ multiplex PCR; TCRdb's copy keeps in-frame clones and lacks some. Here the sample spans a few hundred thousand clones, 25% to 30% being singletons. The sample consisted of central memory CD4+ T cells from blood. Every receptor here comes from a man aged 25-45 years in good health. Both conserved end residues are part of each CDR3. D genes are given only for firm matches. Expanded clones get a size class; other rows say once, few or many, or leave the size out.

TGCAGCGCCCGGGGAGTTGAAAAACTGTTTTTT CSARGVEKLFF TRBJ1-4 TRBV29-1 . .
TGCAGCGTTGTGACCGACCGCTCCTACGAGCAGTACTTC CSVVTDRSYEQYF TRBJ2-7 TRBV29-1 . few
TGTGCCAGCTCCCCTTCGCGCAATGAGCAGTTCTTC CASSPSRNEQFF TRBJ2-1 TRBV18 . few
TGTGCCAGCAGCCCGGGACAGGGGGCTTATCAGCCCCAGCATTTT CASSPGQGAYQPQHF TRBJ1-5 TRBV28 TRBD1 .
TGCGCCAGCAGCTTGGCAGGCATCTACTCTGGGGCCAACGTCCTGACTTTC CASSLAGIYSGANVLTF TRBJ2-6 TRBV5-1 . .
TGTGCCAGCAGTGAAACGGCCGTAGCCAAAAACATTCAGTACTTC CASSETAVAKNIQYF TRBJ2-4 TRBV2 . .
TGCAGCGCGCGGGCAGCGATCCAATACAATGAGCAGTTCTTC CSARAAIQYNEQFF TRBJ2-1 TRBV29-1 . .
TGCAGTGCTAGTCTAGCCCACGAGCAGTACTTC CSASLAHEQYF TRBJ2-7 TRBV20-1 . .
TGTGCCAGCTCACCACTAGCTTGGTCCTACAATGAGCAGTTCTTC CASSPLAWSYNEQFF TRBJ2-1 TRBV18 . few
TGTGCCAGCAGCTCCCAGAGCGGGGACTACAATGAGCAGTTCTTC CASSSQSGDYNEQFF TRBJ2-1 TRBV11-2 TRBD2 few
TGCAGCGTTGGGCAGGGAGCGGAGACCCAGTACTTC CSVGQGAETQYF TRBJ2-5 TRBV29-1 . few
TGCAGCGTTGGCGCCGAAAACACCGGGGAGCTGTTTTTT CSVGAENTGELFF TRBJ2-2 TRBV29-1 . few
TGTGCCCTAGGGGGTAGTGGAGATACGCAGTATTTT CALGGSGDTQYF TRBJ2-3 TRBV30 . .
TGTGCCAGCAGCTTCGAGGGGGCAGGAGAAAAACTGTTTTTT CASSFEGAGEKLFF TRBJ1-4 TRBV14 TRBD1 few
TGTGCCAGCTCACCTAGAGGAGATGGCTACACCTTC CASSPRGDGYTF TRBJ1-2 TRBV18 . few
TGTGCCAGTAGTTCAACCGGGACAGGGACAGATACGCAGTATTTT CASSSTGTGTDTQYF TRBJ2-3 TRBV19 TRBD1 few
TGTGCCAGCAGCTTGGACAGCGGGGGAGACATTCAGTACTTC CASSLDSGGDIQYF TRBJ2-4 TRBV5-4 TRBD2 .
TGTGCCAGCAGCTTGGAGGGGCAGGGGATGAGCACTGAAGCTTTCTTT CASSLEGQGMSTEAFF TRBJ1-1 TRBV5-4 . .
TGTGCCAGCACAGGTGGGGCGTACGAGCAGTACTTC CASTGGAYEQYF TRBJ2-7 TRBV2 . .
TGTGCCAGCAGCTCAAGCGGGGGGAACACCGGGGAGCTGTTTTTT CASSSSGGNTGELFF TRBJ2-2 TRBV7-2 TRBD2 .
TGTGCCAGCAGACCTGGGACAGGGGGTGGCTACACCTTC CASRPGTGGGYTF TRBJ1-2 TRBV6-5 TRBD1 once
TGTGCCAGCAGCCCTCTAACCCGGCGGGGGGCGCAGTATTTT CASSPLTRRGAQYF TRBJ2-3 TRBV7-2 TRBD2 few
TGTGCCAGCAGCTTAGAAGGGGCAGCCCCATGGGGTGAACCCCTCCACTTT CASSLEGAAPWGEPLHF TRBJ1-6 TRBV7-2 . .
TGTGCCATCCGGGAAAGCAATCAGCCCCAGCATTTT CAIRESNQPQHF TRBJ1-5 TRBV28 . .
TGCGCCAGCAGGCGCACTAGCGACAGTTCCCCGGGGGAGGGCTCCAATGAGCAGTTCTTC CASRRTSDSSPGEGSNEQFF TRBJ2-1 TRBV4-1 TRBD2 .